Presented here are 32 T cell receptor beta chains from one specimen sequenced in a study of Graves' ophthalmopathy and Graves' hyperthyroidism. Amplified TCR beta CDR3 regions were obtained using RNA transcripts as template. An initial RT-PCR round employing HTBI primers preceded a second-round multiplex PCR. TCRdb reprocessed the multiplex PCR reads via MiXCR and lists one record per CDR3 protein. Of some 400,000 distinct CDR3 sequences in the sample, 18% were seen once. The sequenced sample was peripheral blood. The source is a woman between 18 and 29 years old with Graves' ophthalmopathy.

There are many counts of this clonotype. The chain combines TRBV7-2 with TRBJ2-5; 9 bases agree with TRBD2. Unmatched junction bases numbered 4, after V lost 8 bases and J lost 6 bases. This CDR3 is 12 amino acids long. Germline lookup yields CDR1 SGHTA and CDR2 FQGNSA. CDR3 sequence reads: CASAGGPQTQYF. In DNA, the CDR3 is TGTGCCAGCGCGGGAGGGCCCCAGACCCAGTACTTC. Supplemented by reference TRBV7-2 and TRBJ2-5, the full variable domain reads GAGVSQSPSNKVTEKGKDVELRCDPISGHTALYWYRQSLGQGLEFLIYFQGNSAPDKSGLPSDRFSAERTGGSVSTLTIQRTQQEDSAVYLCASAGGPQTQYFGPGTRLLVL.

This clonotype has ten or more counts. The gene calls are TRBV6-2 or TRBV6-3 and TRBJ1-1, with D hard to call. The CDR3 extends over 17 amino acids. Germline CDR1 reads MNHEY; CDR2 reads SVGEGT. Trimming removed 2 bases from V and 5 bases from J, with 21 bases in between. This CDR3 reads CASSYSSGSLLGTEAFF. CDR3 in DNA: TGTGCCAGCAGTTACAGCAGCGGGTCGCTCCTGGGGACTGAAGCTTTCTTT.

This clonotype was counted a few times. V and J are TRBV30 and TRBJ1-5; the D is unclear. V lost 0 bases and J lost 5, with 8 bases in between. Germline V CDR1 and CDR2: GTSNPN, SVGIG (reference sequence). There are 13 residues in the CDR3. The CDR3 DNA reads TGTGCCTGGAGTGTTCAGGACGATCAGCCCCAGCATTTT. This gives the protein CAWSVQDDQPQHF.

Ten or more counts support this clonotype. CDR3 region: CASSEWGTGDWTEAFF. In DNA, the CDR3 is TGTGCCAGCAGTGAATGGGGGACAGGGGATTGGACTGAAGCTTTCTTT. The chain couples TRBV6-1 to TRBJ1-1; TRBD1 agrees at 10 bases. J lost 5 bases, V lost 2 bases, and 8 bases had no gene match. Germline lookup yields CDR1 MNHNS and CDR2 SASEGT. The CDR3 is 16 residues long.

This clonotype was picked up many times. The chain has TRBV30 and TRBJ2-7; 7 nucleotides align to TRBD1. This CDR3 spans 16 amino acids. Per the germline V gene, CDR1 is GTSNPN and CDR2 is SVGIG (reference sequence). Trimming removed 1 base from V and 0 bases from J; junction bases left unmatched: 9. CDR3 region: CAWSDPTTGRSYEQYF. The CDR3 DNA reads as TGTGCCTGGAGTGACCCCACGACAGGGCGCTCCTACGAGCAGTACTTC.

In this sample, this clonotype turned up many times. The chain combines TRBV7-2 with TRBJ2-7; TRBD1 is a possible D gene (6 bases). Germline CDR1 and CDR2: SGHTA and FQGNSA. CDR3 length: 14 residues. V was pared by 4 bases and J by 0 bases, with 10 bases between. CDR3 nucleotide sequence: TGTGCCAGCAGCTCCCACAGGGCCTCCTACGAGCAGTACTTC. Protein product: CASSSHRASYEQYF.

The rearrangement joins TRBV27 to TRBJ2-5; 10 positions match TRBD2. Looked up from germline, CDR1 is MNHEY and CDR2 is SMNVEV (reference sequence). V dropped 5 bases and J dropped 5; count of bases not matched to a gene: 14. The CDR3 spans 17 residues. The CDR3 bases are TGTGCCAGCAGTCCCAGGTTAGCGGGGGGCCTAGGGGAGACCCAGTACTTC. This translates into CASSPRLAGGLGETQYF.

This clonotype occurred many times. The rearrangement links TRBV7-2 to TRBJ2-7; possibly TRBD2 for D (6 bases). V was clipped by 2 bases and J by 6 bases, with 11 bases between them. The CDR3 is 13 residues long. Per the germline V gene, CDR1 is SGHTA and CDR2 is FQGNSA. The CDR3 DNA sequence: TGTGCCAGCAGCTTAAATAGCGGAGGCGAGCAGTACTTC. Translation: CASSLNSGGEQYF.

Ten or more counts support this clonotype. The rearrangement links TRBV14 to TRBJ1-1, with D hard to call. With 1 base removed from V and 11 bases from J, the gap between germline ends came to 14 bases. This CDR3 has 13 residues. Germline CDR1 SGHDN, CDR2 FVKESK. The chain's CDR3 is CASSQAELKTAFF. In nucleotides, the CDR3 is TGTGCCAGCAGCCAAGCAGAGTTAAAGACGGCTTTCTTT.

This clonotype has at least ten counts. The chain has TRBV29-1 and TRBJ1-2; 8 bases map to TRBD1. Germline values: CDR1 SQVTM, CDR2 ANQGSEA. The CDR3 is made up of 13 amino acids. The V gene end was trimmed by 8 bases and the J gene end by 6 bases; junction bases not matched to a gene: 11. The CDR3 DNA follows: TGCAGCAGCACCCAGGGGGCGGTAGATGGCTACACCTTC. It encodes CSSTQGAVDGYTF.

V and J are TRBV19 and TRBJ1-1, with a tentative D call TRBD1 (6 bases). The CDR3 runs to 14 residues. Looked up from germline, CDR1 is LNHDA and CDR2 is SQIVND (reference sequence). V gave up 11 bases and J gave up 1 base, with 17 bases separating them. CDR3 in DNA: TGTGCCTCGGGTCGGGGGGCGCGGAACACTGAAGCTTTCTTT. Its protein product is CASGRGARNTEAFF.

This clonotype has ten or more counts. The chain is built from TRBV6-5 and TRBJ1-2, with D perhaps matching TRBD1 (6 bases). The V gene lost 0 bases and the J gene lost 10 bases, with 15 bases spanning the gap. This CDR3 contains 14 residues. Germline CDR1 MNHEY, CDR2 SVGAGI. The CDR3 loop is CASSYSPGAGVYTF. In DNA form, the CDR3 reads TGTGCCAGCAGTTACTCGCCAGGGGCTGGTGTCTACACCTTC.

This clonotype was counted many times. This chain connects TRBV24-1 to TRBJ1-5; 9 nucleotides line up with TRBD1. The ends lost 6 bases at V and 3 bases at J; junction bases unmatched: 2. CDR1 KGHDR and CDR2 SFDVKD come from the germline V gene. The CDR3 spans 14 residues. CDR3 coding DNA: TGTGCCACCAGTCGGACAGGGGTCAATCAGCCCCAGCATTTT. Protein product: CATSRTGVNQPQHF.

This clonotype was counted many times. The chain has TRBV20-1 and TRBJ1-5; possibly TRBD1 for D (6 bases). The CDR3 consists of 15 residues. Germline V lookup: CDR1 DFQATT, CDR2 SNEGSKA (reference sequence). V lost 7 bases and J lost 4, with 20 bases in between. This CDR3 reads CSGQGTGQGNQPQHF. As DNA, the CDR3 is TGCAGTGGGCAGGGGACGGGGCAGGGGAATCAGCCCCAGCATTTT.

This clonotype appeared many times. The V and J genes are TRBV20-1 and TRBJ2-3; D is unresolved. The CDR3 spans 12 residues. Germline V gene data show CDR1 as DFQATT and CDR2 as SNEGSKA (reference sequence). Trimming shortened V by 3 bases and J by 4 bases, and 8 bases separated the two germline ends. The CDR3 region has the DNA TGCAGTGCTAGGTTGAGCTCAGATACGCAGTATTTT. It codes for CSARLSSDTQYF.

In this sample, this clonotype turned up many times. The chain couples TRBV12-3 or TRBV12-4 to TRBJ2-2, with no clear D. CDR3 size: 14 residues. The V end lost 3 bases, the J end lost 4 bases, and 9 bases lay between the germline ends. CDR3 residues: CASSFEHSTGELFF. The CDR3, as DNA: TGTGCCAGCAGTTTCGAACACTCCACCGGGGAGCTGTTTTTT.

The chain carries TRBV3-1 and TRBJ1-1; D is possibly TRBD1 (6 bases). The germline CDR1 and CDR2 sequences are LGHDT and YNNKEL (reference sequence). The CDR3 runs 16 residues. The V and J ends lost 4 bases and 5 bases respectively, with 20 bases between them. For the CDR3, the DNA is TGTGCCAGCAGCCCCCCAGCGTTAAGGGGGGTAACTGAAGCTTTCTTT. Translation: CASSPPALRGVTEAFF.

The V call is TRBV6-5, the J call TRBJ1-1; possible D gene TRBD1, 6 bases. Per the germline V gene, CDR1 is MNHEY and CDR2 is SVGAGI. The CDR3 spans 15 residues. Trimming shortened V by 2 bases and J by 6 bases, and 16 bases separated the two germline ends. The CDR3 loop reads CASSYRDILGPEAFF. The DNA of the CDR3 is TGTGCCAGCAGTTACCGGGACATCCTTGGTCCTGAAGCTTTCTTT.

This clonotype was seen more than once but under ten times. V gene TRBV7-2 combines with J gene TRBJ2-5; D is possibly TRBD1 (5 bases). This CDR3 is built from 13 residues. Germline V gene lookup returns CDR1 SGHTA and CDR2 FQGNSA. The V and J ends lost 5 bases and 5 bases respectively, with 12 bases between them. The CDR3 here is CASSRRQSETQYF. The CDR3 DNA follows: TGTGCCAGCAGCCGTCGACAGTCGGAGACCCAGTACTTC.

In this sample, this clonotype turned up many times. V is TRBV7-2 and J is TRBJ2-7; D gene ambiguous. The germline V gene encodes CDR1 SGHTA and CDR2 FQGNSA. V was shortened by 1 base and J by 1 base, with 11 bases between the two germline ends. This CDR3 region has 15 residues. In DNA form, the CDR3 reads TGTGCCAGCAGCTTAGGGCCCGACTTATCCTACGAGCAGTACTTC. It codes for CASSLGPDLSYEQYF.

A word on this clonotype: A read error is possible here, since a much larger clone lies one base away. As the CDR3 is not closed by the conserved phenylalanine or tryptophan, this likely results from a read error. The V and J genes are TRBV20-1 and TRBJ2-7; TRBD1 matches 11 bases. The germline V gene has CDR1 DFQATT and CDR2 SNEGSKA (reference sequence). The junction had 4 bases not matched to a gene; V was cut back by 5 bases and J by 1 base. The CDR3 contains 14 residues. This CDR3 reads CSAARDRGSYEQYL. The CDR3, as DNA: TGCAGTGCTGCCCGGGACAGGGGGTCCTACGAGCAGTACCTC.

This clonotype showed up many times. The J gene is TRBJ2-5, the V gene TRBV20-1, with 8 bases that match TRBD2. The length of the CDR3 is 16 residues. With V trimmed by 6 bases and J by 2 bases, 14 bases remained unmatched. Germline lookup yields CDR1 DFQATT and CDR2 SNEGSKA (reference sequence). For the CDR3, the DNA is TGCAGTGCCCCCGGGGGGGGTAGCGGGGCTCAAGAGACCCAGTACTTC. Translated, it gives CSAPGGGSGAQETQYF.

CDR3 DNA sequence: TGCAGTGCTAGAGATCTCCGGGGGATGGGCCCCGAGCAGTACTTC. This sequence encodes CSARDLRGMGPEQYF. The V call is TRBV20-1, the J call TRBJ2-7, with D possibly matching TRBD2 (6 bases). Trimming removed 0 bases from V and 6 bases from J, with 18 bases in between. The CDR3 extends over 15 amino acids. In germline, CDR1 is DFQATT, CDR2 SNEGSKA (reference sequence).

This chain links TRBV30 with TRBJ2-2, with D unresolved. V gave up 3 bases and J gave up 6 bases, with 8 bases separating them. CDR1 GTSNPN and CDR2 SVGIG come from the germline V gene (reference sequence). The CDR3 runs to 12 residues. The CDR3 DNA reads TGTGCCTGGAGGGTAGAGGCCGGGGAGCTGTTTTTT. Translating gives CAWRVEAGELFF.

Many counts were recorded for this clonotype. The chain is built from TRBV20-1 and TRBJ1-3, with a tentative D call TRBD1 (5 bases). Germline V lookup: CDR1 DFQATT, CDR2 SNEGSKA (reference sequence). Between the trimmed V and J ends, which lost 5 bases and 4 bases, there was a span of 12 bases. The length of the CDR3 is 13 residues. The CDR3 reads CSARDLRGNTIYF. The CDR3, as DNA: TGCAGTGCTCGGGACCTCCGGGGAAACACCATATATTTT.

The chain joins TRBV12-3 or TRBV12-4 to TRBJ1-5, with D perhaps TRBD1 (6 bases). V was trimmed by 3 bases and J by 5 bases, leaving 11 bases between them. The CDR3 is made up of 14 amino acids. The CDR3: CASSFGGADQPQHF. For the CDR3, the DNA is TGTGCCAGCAGTTTCGGGGGGGCTGATCAGCCCCAGCATTTT.

The table lists this clonotype with many counts. This chain connects TRBV18 to TRBJ2-7, with D possibly matching TRBD2 (6 bases). V was pared by 2 bases and J by 5 bases, with 7 bases between. This CDR3 is 12 amino acids long. Germline V gives CDR1 KGHSH, CDR2 LQKENI. In DNA form, the CDR3 reads TGTGCCAGCTCACCAGGAGGGAACGAGCAGTACTTC. Translation gives CASSPGGNEQYF.

This clonotype has at least ten counts. This chain's CDR3 is CASSYRQGSGANVLTF. CDR3 in DNA: TGTGCCAGCAGTTACCGCCAGGGCTCTGGGGCCAACGTCCTGACTTTC. The chain links TRBV6-2 or TRBV6-3 to TRBJ2-6; tentatively, D is TRBD1 (5 bases). Trimming pared 2 bases from V and 0 bases from J, leaving 8 bases between. Germline loops: CDR1 MNHEY, CDR2 SVGEGT. This CDR3 region has 16 residues.

This clonotype has at least ten counts. J is TRBJ1-3 and V is TRBV9; no reliable D call. CDR1 and CDR2 from the germline V gene are SGDLS and YYNGEE. This CDR3 has 15 amino acids. The V and J ends lost 4 bases and 0 bases respectively, with 11 bases between them. CDR3 protein: CASSRDVASGNTIYF. The CDR3, as DNA: TGTGCCAGCAGCCGTGACGTGGCCTCTGGAAACACCATATATTTT. The whole variable domain, filled in from reference TRBV9 and TRBJ1-3, reads DSGVTQTPKHLITATGQRVTLRCSPRSGDLSVYWYQQSLDQGLQFLIQYYNGEERAKGNILERFSAQQFPDLHSELNLSSLELGDSALYFCASSRDVASGNTIYFGEGSWLTVV.

This sequence joins TRBV12-3 or TRBV12-4 and TRBJ2-7; TRBD1 matches 7 bases. The CDR3 spans 17 residues. The junction had 17 bases not matched to a gene; V was cut back by 7 bases and J by 2 bases. The CDR3 sequence is CASMTRDVTGFAYEQYF. CDR3 DNA sequence: TGTGCCAGCATGACCCGCGACGTGACAGGGTTTGCCTACGAGCAGTACTTC.

This clonotype was counted many times. The chain has TRBV11-2 and TRBJ2-5, with 16 bases identical to TRBD2. Germline V gives CDR1 SGHAT, CDR2 FQNNGV. V dropped 4 bases and J dropped 3; count of bases not matched to a gene: 8. This CDR3 is 18 amino acids long. The CDR3 reads CASSYGTSGRVAEETQYF. In DNA form, the CDR3 reads TGTGCCAGCAGCTACGGGACTAGCGGGAGGGTGGCGGAAGAGACCCAGTACTTC.

This clonotype was picked up many times. The chain uses TRBV6-1 and TRBJ2-5, with D tentatively TRBD1 (5 bases). Trimming stripped 8 bases from V and 5 bases from J, with 9 bases between. CDR1 and CDR2 from the germline V gene are MNHNS and SASEGT. CDR3 size: 11 residues. In DNA, the CDR3 is TGTGCCAGCCTCAGGGCGGAGACCCAGTACTTC. Encoded protein: CASLRAETQYF.